These 25 T cell receptor beta chains were all obtained from the same sample, sequenced in a study of blood T cells in healthy people across ages. The use of a sample-barcoded 5' primer and a J-beta primer mix characterized a second PCR of about 6 to 12 cycles. TCRdb itself ran the 5' RACE reads through MiXCR, one entry per CDR3 protein. The table has 600,000 to 900,000 distinct CDR3 sequences, roughly 24% seen once; the top ten hold over 2.5%. This sample also belongs to another study, concerning T cells of mothers and their children.

The sample consisted of blood. These receptors originate from a boy between 10 and 17 years old in good health.

This clonotype was seen only a few times. V is TRBV20-1 and J is TRBJ2-2, with D possibly matching TRBD2 (7 bases). The germline V and J ends were trimmed by 3 bases and 4 bases, with 21 bases remaining between them. Germline-derived CDR1 and CDR2 are DFQATT and SNEGSKA (reference sequence). The length of the CDR3 is 17 residues. CDR3 sequence reads: CSARVVRGPGGTGELFF. For the CDR3, the DNA is TGCAGTGCTAGGGTGGTGCGGGGGCCCGGTGGCACCGGGGAGCTGTTTTTT.

This clonotype has just a few counts. V is TRBV29-1 and J is TRBJ1-2; D gene ambiguous. The V end was cut by 4 bases, the J end by 6 bases, with 18 bases between. The germline gives CDR1 SQVTM, CDR2 ANQGSEA. The CDR3 is 14 amino acids. The chain's CDR3 is CSVVGRDVFDGYTF. CDR3 bases: TGCAGCGTTGTGGGGAGGGATGTTTTTGATGGCTACACCTTC.

V gene TRBV6-5 combines with J gene TRBJ2-3; D is possibly TRBD1 (5 bases). Germline V CDR1 and CDR2: MNHEY, SVGAGI. The CDR3 sequence is 13 residues long. V was shortened by 5 bases and J by 5 bases, with 11 bases between the two germline ends. The CDR3 is CASSRKRGDTQYF. CDR3 nucleotide sequence: TGTGCCAGCAGTCGAAAAAGGGGAGATACGCAGTATTTT.

In this sample, this clonotype turned up a few times. V and J are TRBV15 and TRBJ2-1; the D gene could be TRBD1 or TRBD2 (5 bases each). The germline V gene has CDR1 LNHNV and CDR2 YYDKDF (reference sequence). V lost 0 bases and J lost 4, with 13 bases in between. The CDR3 runs to 16 residues. The CDR3 DNA reads as TGTGCCACCAGCAGAGATACCCGGGGCCGTTACAATGAGCAGTTCTTC. It translates to CATSRDTRGRYNEQFF.

This clonotype was counted between two and nine times. The chain carries TRBV28 and TRBJ1-2; 12 bases are a match to TRBD1. CDR1 and CDR2 (germline): MDHEN, SYDVKM. This CDR3 contains 16 residues. V shed 6 bases, J shed 6 bases, and the junction held 11 bases outside the gene matches. CDR3 amino acids: CASSRSPGQGAHGYTF. CDR3 DNA sequence: TGTGCCAGCAGCCGATCCCCGGGACAGGGGGCGCATGGCTACACCTTC.

The chain combines TRBV7-9 with TRBJ2-2; TRBD1 aligns across 9 bases. The germline V gene encodes CDR1 SEHNR and CDR2 FQNEAQ (reference sequence). The CDR3 length is 14 residues. Trimming at V came to 3 bases and at J to 10 bases, leaving 6 bases not matched to a gene. The CDR3 nucleotides are TGTGCCAGCAGCTTCGACAGGGGGGTCGAGGAGCTGTTTTTT. Protein product: CASSFDRGVEELFF.

The chain uses TRBV3-1 and TRBJ1-2; 7 nucleotides agree with TRBD1. This CDR3 contains 14 residues. Germline V gives CDR1 LGHDT, CDR2 YNNKEL (reference sequence). The trim removed 4 bases at V and 5 bases at J, leaving 7 bases unmatched. The CDR3: CASSRGQAEYGYTF. In DNA, the CDR3 is TGTGCCAGCAGCCGTGGACAGGCCGAATATGGCTACACCTTC.

The chain uses TRBV30 and TRBJ1-1, with TRBD1 as a possible D gene (6 bases). Per the germline V gene, CDR1 is GTSNPN and CDR2 is SVGIG (reference sequence). The length of the CDR3 is 13 residues. The V end was cut by 3 bases, the J end by 0 bases, with 8 bases between. The CDR3 protein is CAWRRGMNTEAFF. CDR3 sequence (DNA): TGTGCCTGGAGAAGGGGGATGAACACTGAAGCTTTCTTT.

This clonotype was observed a few times. The chain joins TRBV12-3 or TRBV12-4 to TRBJ2-3; D remains unclear. The closer fit of TRBJ2-2 to the DNA end suggests the J call may be wrong. The CDR3 length is 13 residues. CDR3 nucleotide sequence: TGTGCCAGCAGGGCCGGGTCCTCTGGGGAGCTGTTTTTT. This gives the protein CASRAGSSGELFF.

The chain carries TRBV12-3 or TRBV12-4 and TRBJ2-4; D ambiguous. Trimming stripped 5 bases from V and 0 bases from J, with 11 bases between. The CDR3 sequence is 15 residues long. DNA of the CDR3: TGTGCCAGCAGTCCCAGAAAGCTAGCCAAAAACATTCAGTACTTC. Its protein product is CASSPRKLAKNIQYF.

The chain links TRBV12-3 or TRBV12-4 to TRBJ1-2; D is undetermined. This CDR3 comprises 13 residues. V was pared by 8 bases and J by 3 bases, with 13 bases between. This CDR3 reads CASARTGYYGYTF. The CDR3 DNA reads TGTGCCAGCGCTAGGACGGGATACTATGGCTACACCTTC.

This clonotype was counted a few times. This chain uses TRBV28 with TRBJ2-1, with 9 positions matching TRBD1. V lost 5 bases and J lost 0; bases outside the gene matches: 5. In germline, CDR1 is MDHEN, CDR2 SYDVKM. CDR3 size: 16 residues. CDR3 region: CASSPTQGASYNEQFF. The CDR3 DNA reads TGTGCCAGCAGTCCTACACAGGGGGCCTCCTACAATGAGCAGTTCTTC.

This clonotype occurred a few times. The chain has TRBV20-1 and TRBJ2-3, with TRBD2 as a possible D gene (5 bases). Germline loops: CDR1 DFQATT, CDR2 SNEGSKA (reference sequence). The CDR3 spans 14 residues. Trimming took 0 bases from V and 2 from J, leaving 9 bases between them. For the CDR3, the DNA is TGCAGTGCTAGAGATGAGGGTATCACAGATACGCAGTATTTT. Translated: CSARDEGITDTQYF.

The rearrangement links TRBV6-4 to TRBJ2-3, with D tentatively TRBD2 (6 bases). CDR1 and CDR2 (germline): MRHNA, SNTAGT. The V end lost 2 bases, the J end lost 0 bases, and 9 bases lay between the germline ends. The CDR3 is 15 amino acids. Here the CDR3 DNA reads TGTGCCAGCAGTGACAGGGCGGGGAGCACAGATACGCAGTATTTT. Encoded protein: CASSDRAGSTDTQYF.

Only a few counts were recorded for this clonotype. The chain joins TRBV7-6 to TRBJ2-4, with 9 bases that match TRBD1. Germline assignment: CDR1 SGHVS and CDR2 FNYEAQ. This CDR3 contains 16 residues. V was pared by 5 bases and J by 0 bases, with 5 bases of the junction left unmatched. CDR3: CASSQGQGLAKNIQYF. Written as DNA, the CDR3 is TGTGCCAGCAGCCAGGGACAGGGTCTAGCCAAAAACATTCAGTACTTC. Combining the CDR3 with reference TRBV7-6 and TRBJ2-4 gives the whole variable domain GAGVSQSPRYKVTKRGQDVALRCDPISGHVSLYWYRQALGQGPEFLTYFNYEAQQDKSGLPNDRFSAERPEGSISTLTIQRTEQRDSAMYRCASSQGQGLAKNIQYFGAGTRLSVL.

The chain uses TRBV28 and TRBJ2-5; D could derive from TRBD1 or TRBD2 (7 bases each). The V end lost 6 bases, the J end lost 4 bases, and 21 bases lay between the germline ends. The germline gives CDR1 MDHEN, CDR2 SYDVKM. The CDR3 is 16 amino acids. CDR3 nucleotide sequence: TGTGCCAGCAGCCGGGGGGACAGATTTGCGGGAGAGACCCAGTACTTC. Translation gives CASSRGDRFAGETQYF.

This clonotype was detected only a few times. This sequence joins TRBV20-1 and TRBJ1-2; D gene uncertain. Germline V CDR1 and CDR2: DFQATT, SNEGSKA (reference sequence). The CDR3 runs 12 residues. V was cut by 6 bases and J by 5 bases, with 13 bases left in between. The CDR3 region is CSAPRYTYGYTF. CDR3 DNA: TGCAGTGCCCCCAGGTACACATATGGCTACACCTTC.

In its sample, this clonotype was seen a few times. The chain employs TRBV6-5 and TRBJ2-2; D call uncertain. Germline V CDR1 and CDR2: MNHEY, SVGAGI. CDR3 size: 14 residues. V lost 0 bases to trimming and J lost 4 bases, with 6 bases between them. Written as DNA, the CDR3 is TGTGCCAGCAGTTACTCACGGATCACCGGGGAGCTGTTTTTT. It codes for CASSYSRITGELFF.

This clonotype was observed a handful of times. A read error is possible here, since a much larger clone lies one base away. The CDR3 DNA follows: TGTGCCAGCAATGACGGCTACGAGCAGTACTTC. It yields the protein CASNDGYEQYF. V usage is TRBV2 and J usage is TRBJ2-7; D unclear. This CDR3 region has 11 residues. V was cut by 7 bases and J by 3 bases, with 7 bases left in between. Germline loops: CDR1 SNHLY, CDR2 FYNNEI.

This chain links TRBV12-3 or TRBV12-4 with TRBJ2-5, with 9 bases identical to TRBD2. J lost 5 bases, V lost 4 bases, and 11 bases had no gene match. The CDR3 length is 16 residues. CDR3 bases: TGTGCCAGCAGTTCCCGGAGCGGGGGGCCATGGGAGACCCAGTACTTC. It encodes CASSSRSGGPWETQYF.

This rearrangement joins TRBV9 to TRBJ1-4; D not resolved. This CDR3 comprises 14 residues. Germline-derived CDR1 and CDR2 are SGDLS and YYNGEE. Trimming removed 0 bases at V and 11 bases at J, with 14 bases between. CDR3 DNA: TGTGCCAGCAGCGTAGACGGTGCGCGTGCTAAACTGTTTTTT. Protein product: CASSVDGARAKLFF.

This clonotype was counted only a few times. The chain employs TRBV20-1 and TRBJ2-7; 8 nucleotides line up with TRBD1. CDR3 length equals 14 residues. Germline V lookup: CDR1 DFQATT, CDR2 SNEGSKA (reference sequence). Trimming at V came to 4 bases and at J to 3 bases, leaving 8 bases not matched to a gene. CDR3 in amino acids: CSAISDREYYEQYF. CDR3 coding DNA: TGCAGTGCTATCTCGGACAGGGAATACTACGAGCAGTACTTC.

The rearrangement joins TRBV28 to TRBJ1-2; D ambiguous. Trimming cost V 3 bases and J 3 bases, with 8 bases left between them. CDR3 length: 13 amino acids. Looked up from germline, CDR1 is MDHEN and CDR2 is SYDVKM. Written as DNA, the CDR3 is TGTGCCAGCAGTTTCCCGGACGACTATGGCTACACCTTC. As protein: CASSFPDDYGYTF.

This chain links TRBV7-2 with TRBJ2-5, with D unresolved. The J call is uncertain, as TRBJ2-7 better fits the DNA end. CDR3 length: 14 residues. Germline V lookup: CDR1 SGHTA, CDR2 FQGNSA. DNA of the CDR3: TGTGCCAGCAGCTTCCGGAACGTTCCCTACGAGCAGTACTTC. Translated: CASSFRNVPYEQYF.

The table lists this clonotype with a few counts. The chain carries TRBV25-1 and TRBJ2-3; D call uncertain. Germline assignment: CDR1 MGHDK and CDR2 SYGVNS. The CDR3 is made up of 12 amino acids. The V gene lost 8 bases and the J gene lost 5 bases, with 11 bases spanning the gap. The CDR3 nucleotides are TGTGCCAGCGGTGGAAGTGTAGATACGCAGTATTTT. Encoded protein: CASGGSVDTQYF.